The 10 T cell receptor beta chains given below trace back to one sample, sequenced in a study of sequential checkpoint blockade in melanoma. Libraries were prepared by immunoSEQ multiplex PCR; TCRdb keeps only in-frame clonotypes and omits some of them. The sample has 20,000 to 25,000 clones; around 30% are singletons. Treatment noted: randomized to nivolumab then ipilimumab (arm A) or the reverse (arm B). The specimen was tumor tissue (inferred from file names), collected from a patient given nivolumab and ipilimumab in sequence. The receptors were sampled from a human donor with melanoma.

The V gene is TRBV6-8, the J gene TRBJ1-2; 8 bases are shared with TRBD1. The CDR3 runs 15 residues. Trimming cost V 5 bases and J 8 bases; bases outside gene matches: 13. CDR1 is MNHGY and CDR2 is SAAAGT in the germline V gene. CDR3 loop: CASSPQTGEAGGYTF. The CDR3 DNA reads TGTGCCAGCAGTCCTCAGACAGGGGAGGCGGGAGGCTACACCTTC.

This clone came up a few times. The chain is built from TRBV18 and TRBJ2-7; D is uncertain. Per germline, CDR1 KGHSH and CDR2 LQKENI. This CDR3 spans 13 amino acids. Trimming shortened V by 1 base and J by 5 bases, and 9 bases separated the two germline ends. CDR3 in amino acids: CASSPRDMNEQYF. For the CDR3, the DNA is TGTGCCAGCTCACCACGGGATATGAACGAGCAGTACTTC.

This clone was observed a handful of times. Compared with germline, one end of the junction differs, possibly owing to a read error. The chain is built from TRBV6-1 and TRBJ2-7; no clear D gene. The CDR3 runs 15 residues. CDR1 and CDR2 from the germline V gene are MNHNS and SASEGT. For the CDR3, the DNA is TGTGCCATCAGTGAAGCGCCAGGAAACTCCTACGAGCAGTACTTC. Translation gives CAISEAPGNSYEQYF.

The CDR3 DNA is TGTGCCAGCAGTTACCTAGGACTAGCGGAATCGGGCTACGAGCAGTACTTC. As protein: CASSYLGLAESGYEQYF. The chain carries TRBV6-8 and TRBJ2-7; 10 bases align to TRBD2. V lost 2 bases to trimming and J lost 3 bases; unmatched junction nucleotides: 10. Germline V gene lookup returns CDR1 MNHGY and CDR2 SAAAGT. This CDR3 contains 17 residues.

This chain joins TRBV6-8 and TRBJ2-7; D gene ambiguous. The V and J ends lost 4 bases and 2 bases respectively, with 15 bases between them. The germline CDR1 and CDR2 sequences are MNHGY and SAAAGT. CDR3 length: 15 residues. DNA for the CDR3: TGTGCCAGCAGTTTAACCGGTACGGGCACCTACGAGCAGTACTTC. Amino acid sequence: CASSLTGTGTYEQYF.

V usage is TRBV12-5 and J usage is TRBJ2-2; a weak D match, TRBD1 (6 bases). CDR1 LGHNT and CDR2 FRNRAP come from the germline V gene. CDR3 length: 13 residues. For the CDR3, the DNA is TGTGCCAGCACGGGACAAACGACCGGGGAGCTGTTTTTT. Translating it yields CASTGQTTGELFF.

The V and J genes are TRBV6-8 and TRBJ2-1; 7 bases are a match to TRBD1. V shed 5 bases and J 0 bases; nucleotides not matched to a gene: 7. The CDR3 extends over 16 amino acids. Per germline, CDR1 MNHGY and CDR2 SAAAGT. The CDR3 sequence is CASSRGTVSSYNEQFF. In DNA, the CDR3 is TGTGCCAGCAGTAGAGGGACAGTTAGCTCCTACAATGAGCAGTTCTTC.

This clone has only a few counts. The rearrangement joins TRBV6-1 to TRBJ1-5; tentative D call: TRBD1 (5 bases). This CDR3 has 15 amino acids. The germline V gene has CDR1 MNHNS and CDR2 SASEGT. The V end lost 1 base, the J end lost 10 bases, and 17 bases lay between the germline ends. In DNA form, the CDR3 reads TGTGCCAGCAGTGAAGGGCAGGGCCCATTCGACCCCCAGCATTTT. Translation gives CASSEGQGPFDPQHF.

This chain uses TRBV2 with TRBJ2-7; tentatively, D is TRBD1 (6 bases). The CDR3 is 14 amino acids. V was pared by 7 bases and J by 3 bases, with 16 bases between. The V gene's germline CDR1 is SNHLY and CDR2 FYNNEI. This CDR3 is CASTERGSNYEQYF. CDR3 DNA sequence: TGTGCCAGCACCGAAAGGGGGTCGAACTACGAGCAGTACTTC.

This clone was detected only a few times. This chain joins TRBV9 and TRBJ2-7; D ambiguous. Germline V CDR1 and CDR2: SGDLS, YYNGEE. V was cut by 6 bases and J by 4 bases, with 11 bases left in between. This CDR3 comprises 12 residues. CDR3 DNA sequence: TGTGCCAGCACCGGGTCTTTGTACGAGCAGTACTTC. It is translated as CASTGSLYEQYF.